This T cell receptor beta chain derives from a study of cytotoxic CD8 clonotypes in ibrutinib-treated CLL. Measured with immunoSEQ multiplex PCR; TCRdb has only the in-frame clones, and not every one. This table holds 150,000 or so clones, more than 70% found once. The germline V gene encodes CDR1 SNHLY and CDR2 FYNNEI. V lost 6 bases and J 2 bases, leaving 17 bases between the germline ends. The CDR3 sequence is 15 residues long. The sample in question was PBMCs, obtained at disease progression, from a patient treated with ibrutinib. The TCR sequence derives from a human donor with chronic lymphocytic leukemia. J is TRBJ2-7 and V is TRBV2; D is ambiguous. CDR3 coding DNA: TGTGCCAGCAGGCCCGGCATCTCAAATCCCTACGAGCAGTACTTC. Translated, it gives CASRPGISNPYEQYF.